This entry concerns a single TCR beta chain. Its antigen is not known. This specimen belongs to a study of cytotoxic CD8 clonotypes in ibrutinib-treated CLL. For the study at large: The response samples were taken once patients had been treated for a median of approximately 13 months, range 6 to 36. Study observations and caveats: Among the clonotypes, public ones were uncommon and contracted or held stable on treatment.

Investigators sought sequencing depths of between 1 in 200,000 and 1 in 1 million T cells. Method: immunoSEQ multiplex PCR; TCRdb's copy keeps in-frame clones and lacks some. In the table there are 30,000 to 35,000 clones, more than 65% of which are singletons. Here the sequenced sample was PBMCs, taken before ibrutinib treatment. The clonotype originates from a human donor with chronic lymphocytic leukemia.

The CDR3 bases are TGTGCCAGCAGTGCTAGCGGGGGATTTGCAGATACGCAGTATTTT. Translation: CASSASGGFADTQYF. The chain employs TRBV5-4 and TRBJ2-3; TRBD2 matches 10 bases. V trimming: 5 bases; J trimming: 4 bases; junction bases outside the gene matches: 7. Germline V lookup: CDR1 SGHNT, CDR2 YYREEE (reference sequence). The CDR3 extends over 15 amino acids.